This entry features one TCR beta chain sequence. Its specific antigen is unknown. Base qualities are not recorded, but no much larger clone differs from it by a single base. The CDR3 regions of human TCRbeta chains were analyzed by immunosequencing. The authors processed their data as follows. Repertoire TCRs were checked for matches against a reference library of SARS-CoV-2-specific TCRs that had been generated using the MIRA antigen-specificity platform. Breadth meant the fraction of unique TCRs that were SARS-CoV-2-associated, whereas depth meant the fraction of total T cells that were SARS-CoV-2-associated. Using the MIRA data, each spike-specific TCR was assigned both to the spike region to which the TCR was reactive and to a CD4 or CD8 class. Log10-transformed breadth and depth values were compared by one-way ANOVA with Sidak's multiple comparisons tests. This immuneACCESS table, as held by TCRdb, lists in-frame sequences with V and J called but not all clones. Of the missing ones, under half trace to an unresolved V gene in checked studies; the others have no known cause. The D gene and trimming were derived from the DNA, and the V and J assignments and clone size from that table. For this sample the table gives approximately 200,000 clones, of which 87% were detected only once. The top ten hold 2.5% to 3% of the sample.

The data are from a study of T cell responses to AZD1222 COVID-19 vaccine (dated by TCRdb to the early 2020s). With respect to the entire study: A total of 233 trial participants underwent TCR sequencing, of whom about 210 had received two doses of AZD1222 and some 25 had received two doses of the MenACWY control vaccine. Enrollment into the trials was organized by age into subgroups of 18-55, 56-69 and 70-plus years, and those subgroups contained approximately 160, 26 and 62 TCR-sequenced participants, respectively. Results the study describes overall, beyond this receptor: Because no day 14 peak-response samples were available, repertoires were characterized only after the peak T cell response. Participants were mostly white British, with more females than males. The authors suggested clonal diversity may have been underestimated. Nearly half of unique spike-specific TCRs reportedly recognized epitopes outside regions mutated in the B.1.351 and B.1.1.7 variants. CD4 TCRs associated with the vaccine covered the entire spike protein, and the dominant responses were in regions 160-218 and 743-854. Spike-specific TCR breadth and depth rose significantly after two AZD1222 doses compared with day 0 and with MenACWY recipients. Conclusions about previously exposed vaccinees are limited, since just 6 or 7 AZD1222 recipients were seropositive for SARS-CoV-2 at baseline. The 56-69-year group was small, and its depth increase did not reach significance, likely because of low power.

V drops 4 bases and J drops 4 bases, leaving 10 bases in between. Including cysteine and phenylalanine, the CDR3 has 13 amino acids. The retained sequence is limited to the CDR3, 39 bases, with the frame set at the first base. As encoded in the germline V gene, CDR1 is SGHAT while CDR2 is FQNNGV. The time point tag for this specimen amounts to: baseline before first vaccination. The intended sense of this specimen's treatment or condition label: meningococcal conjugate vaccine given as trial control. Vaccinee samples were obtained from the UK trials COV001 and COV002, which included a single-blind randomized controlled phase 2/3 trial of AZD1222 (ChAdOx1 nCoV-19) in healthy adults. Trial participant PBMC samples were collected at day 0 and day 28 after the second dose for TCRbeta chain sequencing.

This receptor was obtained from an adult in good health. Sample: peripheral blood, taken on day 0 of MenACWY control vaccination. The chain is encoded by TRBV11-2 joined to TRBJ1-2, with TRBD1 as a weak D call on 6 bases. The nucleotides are TGTGCCAGCAGCTCCCAGACAGGCTATGGCTACACCTTC. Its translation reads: CASSSQTGYGYTF. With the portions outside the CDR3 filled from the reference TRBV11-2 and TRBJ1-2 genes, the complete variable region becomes EAGVAQSPRYKIIEKRQSVAFWCNPISGHATLYWYQQILGQGPKLLIQFQNNGVVDDSQLPKDRFSAERLKGVDSTLKIQPAKLEDSAVYLCASSSQTGYGYTFGSGTRLTVV.